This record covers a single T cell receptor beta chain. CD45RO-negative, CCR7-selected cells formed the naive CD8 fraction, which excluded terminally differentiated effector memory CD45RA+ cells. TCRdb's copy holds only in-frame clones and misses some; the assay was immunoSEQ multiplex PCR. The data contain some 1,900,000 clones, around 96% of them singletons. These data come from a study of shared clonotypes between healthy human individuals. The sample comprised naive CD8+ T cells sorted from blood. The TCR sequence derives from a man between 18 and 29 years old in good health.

CDR3 loop: CASSEMTSGRADTQYF. The CDR3 coding sequence is TGTGCCAGCAGCGAAATGACTAGCGGGAGGGCAGATACGCAGTATTTT. The chain is built from TRBV13 and TRBJ2-3, with 14 bases identical to TRBD2. Trimming cost V 5 bases and J 4 bases; bases outside gene matches: 5. The germline gives CDR1 PRHDT, CDR2 FYEKMQ (reference sequence). The CDR3 is 16 amino acids.